These T cell receptor beta chains were read from a single sample in a study of T cells after yellow fever vaccination. MiXCR, run by TCRdb on the 5' RACE reads, gives a single entry per CDR3 protein. This sample has some 120,000 distinct CDR3 sequences, with 8.4% found just once. The sequences come from CD8+ T cells sorted from PBMCs, collected 45 days after the yellow fever booster vaccination. These receptors came from a man aged 25 to 40 who received the YFV17D yellow fever vaccine. The CDR3 runs from the conserved cysteine through the conserved F or W. Each record gives: D gene, V gene, J gene, clone size, CDR3 protein, CDR3 DNA. D genes are given only for firm matches. Some rows mark clone size as missing; the rest say once, few, many or name a class of expanded clone.

d_call: TRBD2
v_call: TRBV10-3
j_call: TRBJ2-2
clone_size: many
cdr3_aa: CAISEGDSGRAITGELFF
cdr3_nt: TGTGCCATCAGTGAAGGAGATAGCGGGAGGGCCATAACCGGGGAGCTGTTTTTT

d_call: .
v_call: TRBV6-4
j_call: TRBJ2-1
clone_size: many
cdr3_aa: CASSRVADPTYNEQFF
cdr3_nt: TGTGCCAGCAGTAGAGTAGCGGACCCTACCTACAATGAGCAGTTCTTC

d_call: .
v_call: TRBV27
j_call: TRBJ2-3
clone_size: .
cdr3_aa: CASSLAVTETDTQYF
cdr3_nt: TGTGCCAGCAGTTTAGCGGTGACGGAGACAGATACGCAGTATTTT

d_call: .
v_call: TRBV7-6
j_call: TRBJ2-3
clone_size: many
cdr3_aa: CASSLLDVSTDTQYF
cdr3_nt: TGTGCCAGCAGCTTACTGGACGTAAGCACAGATACGCAGTATTTT

d_call: TRBD2
v_call: TRBV12-3/TRBV12-4
j_call: TRBJ2-1
clone_size: few
cdr3_aa: CASSPIDPLNIAGDHEQFF
cdr3_nt: TGTGCCAGCAGCCCTATAGACCCATTGAATATAGCGGGAGACCATGAGCAGTTCTTC

d_call: .
v_call: TRBV7-8
j_call: TRBJ2-7
clone_size: many
cdr3_aa: CASSLASSGSYEQYF
cdr3_nt: TGTGCCAGCAGCTTAGCGAGTAGCGGATCCTACGAGCAGTACTTC

d_call: .
v_call: TRBV6-5
j_call: TRBJ2-1
clone_size: many
cdr3_aa: CASSYSYGVPDNEQFF
cdr3_nt: TGTGCCAGCAGTTACTCGTACGGGGTCCCAGACAATGAGCAGTTCTTC

d_call: .
v_call: TRBV9
j_call: TRBJ2-7
clone_size: many
cdr3_aa: CASSPSGGIGEQYF
cdr3_nt: TGTGCCAGCAGCCCTAGTGGGGGAATCGGCGAGCAGTACTTC

d_call: .
v_call: TRBV6-1
j_call: TRBJ2-2
clone_size: many
cdr3_aa: CASSHGVTGELFF
cdr3_nt: TGTGCCAGCAGCCACGGGGTAACCGGGGAGCTGTTTTTT

d_call: .
v_call: TRBV20-1
j_call: TRBJ2-3
clone_size: .
cdr3_aa: CSARDGAPDTQYF
cdr3_nt: TGCAGTGCTAGAGACGGAGCCCCAGATACGCAGTATTTT

d_call: TRBD1
v_call: TRBV10-3
j_call: TRBJ2-3
clone_size: .
cdr3_aa: CAISDLGTGETTDTQYF
cdr3_nt: TGTGCCATCAGTGATTTGGGGACAGGGGAGACCACAGATACGCAGTATTTT

d_call: TRBD2
v_call: TRBV3-1
j_call: TRBJ2-3
clone_size: .
cdr3_aa: CASSPPGREVIDTQYF
cdr3_nt: TGTGCCAGCAGCCCCCCGGGGCGGGAGGTGATAGATACGCAGTATTTT

d_call: TRBD2
v_call: TRBV6-2/TRBV6-3
j_call: TRBJ2-7
clone_size: .
cdr3_aa: CATSSGTLEQYF
cdr3_nt: TGTGCCACCTCTAGCGGGACTCTCGAGCAGTACTTC

d_call: .
v_call: TRBV7-2
j_call: TRBJ2-7
clone_size: few
cdr3_aa: CASKSGGASSYEQYF
cdr3_nt: TGTGCCAGCAAGTCAGGCGGGGCTAGCTCCTACGAGCAGTACTTC

d_call: .
v_call: TRBV7-9
j_call: TRBJ1-2
clone_size: many
cdr3_aa: CASSLGAGPLYGYTF
cdr3_nt: TGTGCCAGCAGCTTAGGCGCAGGGCCCCTGTATGGCTACACCTTC

d_call: .
v_call: TRBV6-5
j_call: TRBJ2-7
clone_size: .
cdr3_aa: CASSTQGPSGEQYF
cdr3_nt: TGTGCCAGCAGTACTCAGGGTCCTTCGGGCGAGCAGTACTTC

d_call: .
v_call: TRBV29-1
j_call: TRBJ2-7
clone_size: many
cdr3_aa: CSVEGLRDKTSGEQYF
cdr3_nt: TGCAGCGTTGAGGGGCTCCGGGACAAGACTTCGGGGGAGCAGTACTTC

d_call: TRBD2
v_call: TRBV28
j_call: TRBJ2-7
clone_size: many
cdr3_aa: CASTGLVYEQYF
cdr3_nt: TGTGCCAGCACCGGACTAGTCTACGAGCAGTACTTC

d_call: .
v_call: TRBV20-1
j_call: TRBJ2-3
clone_size: many
cdr3_aa: CSAREALDTQYF
cdr3_nt: TGCAGTGCTAGGGAGGCGTTGGATACGCAGTATTTT

d_call: .
v_call: TRBV15
j_call: TRBJ2-7
clone_size: .
cdr3_aa: CATSREVKRYEQYF
cdr3_nt: TGTGCCACCAGCAGAGAGGTAAAGCGTTACGAGCAGTACTTC

d_call: .
v_call: TRBV4-3
j_call: TRBJ2-1
clone_size: many
cdr3_aa: CASSHPLQGTSEQFF
cdr3_nt: TGCGCCAGCAGCCATCCCCTTCAGGGGACCAGTGAGCAGTTCTTC

d_call: .
v_call: TRBV5-1
j_call: TRBJ2-2
clone_size: many
cdr3_aa: CASSLDRNTGELFF
cdr3_nt: TGCGCCAGCAGCCTCGACAGGAACACCGGGGAGCTGTTTTTT

d_call: .
v_call: TRBV24-1
j_call: TRBJ2-2
clone_size: .
cdr3_aa: CATSWGLAGELFF
cdr3_nt: TGTGCCACCAGCTGGGGGTTGGCCGGGGAGCTGTTTTTT

d_call: TRBD2
v_call: TRBV7-6
j_call: TRBJ2-1
clone_size: many
cdr3_aa: CASRESGSLDNEQFF
cdr3_nt: TGTGCCAGCAGGGAAAGCGGGAGTCTGGACAATGAGCAGTTCTTC

d_call: TRBD1
v_call: TRBV12-5
j_call: TRBJ1-2
clone_size: .
cdr3_aa: CASGSEHRGEDYGYTF
cdr3_nt: TGTGCTAGTGGTTCGGAACACAGGGGGGAGGACTATGGCTACACCTTC

d_call: .
v_call: TRBV10-2
j_call: TRBJ2-5
clone_size: many
cdr3_aa: CASSDVMEIMETQYF
cdr3_nt: TGCGCCAGCAGTGATGTTATGGAGATAATGGAGACCCAGTACTTC

d_call: TRBD2
v_call: TRBV27
j_call: TRBJ2-2
clone_size: many
cdr3_aa: CASSLDLAGTGELFF
cdr3_nt: TGTGCCAGCAGTTTAGACCTAGCGGGGACGGGGGAGCTGTTTTTT

d_call: .
v_call: TRBV5-5
j_call: TRBJ2-7
clone_size: many
cdr3_aa: CASRRSDSYEQYF
cdr3_nt: TGTGCCAGCAGACGTAGCGACTCCTACGAGCAGTACTTC

d_call: .
v_call: TRBV7-2
j_call: TRBJ2-7
clone_size: many
cdr3_aa: CASSAVLVPYEQYF
cdr3_nt: TGTGCCAGCAGCGCAGTTCTAGTGCCCTACGAGCAGTACTTC

d_call: .
v_call: TRBV6-5
j_call: TRBJ1-5
clone_size: .
cdr3_aa: CASSYVQGGDQPQHF
cdr3_nt: TGTGCCAGCAGTTACGTTCAGGGTGGGGATCAGCCCCAGCATTTT

d_call: TRBD1
v_call: TRBV18
j_call: TRBJ2-7
clone_size: few
cdr3_aa: CASSPTGTAIREQYF
cdr3_nt: TGTGCCAGCTCACCCACAGGGACAGCGATCCGCGAGCAGTACTTC

d_call: TRBD2
v_call: TRBV29-1
j_call: TRBJ2-1
clone_size: .
cdr3_aa: CSVGTSGSWYEQFF
cdr3_nt: TGCAGCGTCGGGACTAGCGGGAGCTGGTATGAGCAGTTCTTC

d_call: .
v_call: TRBV7-9
j_call: TRBJ2-1
clone_size: many
cdr3_aa: CAQGGKGGDEQFF
cdr3_nt: TGTGCCCAGGGCGGGAAGGGTGGCGATGAGCAGTTCTTC

d_call: TRBD1
v_call: TRBV19
j_call: TRBJ2-7
clone_size: once
cdr3_aa: CASSMGQGYYEQYF
cdr3_nt: TGTGCCAGTAGTATGGGACAGGGGTACTACGAGCAGTACTTC

d_call: TRBD1
v_call: TRBV7-2
j_call: TRBJ2-7
clone_size: many
cdr3_aa: CASSPADRGIYEQYF
cdr3_nt: TGTGCCAGCAGCCCGGCGGACAGGGGGATTTACGAGCAGTACTTC

d_call: TRBD1
v_call: TRBV28
j_call: TRBJ1-1
clone_size: .
cdr3_aa: CASSLYRGGDTEAFF
cdr3_nt: TGTGCCAGCAGTTTGTACAGGGGTGGGGACACTGAAGCTTTCTTT

d_call: TRBD1
v_call: TRBV28
j_call: TRBJ2-7
clone_size: many
cdr3_aa: CASRSLDFRDRSSYEQYF
cdr3_nt: TGTGCCAGCAGGAGCCTCGACTTTAGGGACAGGAGCTCCTACGAGCAGTACTTC

d_call: .
v_call: TRBV29-1
j_call: TRBJ2-7
clone_size: many
cdr3_aa: CSVVGPEQYF
cdr3_nt: TGCAGCGTTGTAGGCCCCGAGCAGTACTTC

d_call: TRBD1
v_call: TRBV3-1
j_call: TRBJ2-2
clone_size: .
cdr3_aa: CASSPRDRETGELFF
cdr3_nt: TGTGCCAGCAGCCCCCGGGACAGGGAAACCGGGGAGCTGTTTTTT

d_call: .
v_call: TRBV7-9
j_call: TRBJ2-1
clone_size: many
cdr3_aa: CASANSYNEQFF
cdr3_nt: TGTGCCAGCGCCAACAGTTACAATGAGCAGTTCTTC

d_call: TRBD2
v_call: TRBV4-3
j_call: TRBJ2-3
clone_size: many
cdr3_aa: CASSARSERELTDTQYF
cdr3_nt: TGCGCCAGCAGCGCAAGGTCCGAGCGGGAGCTCACAGATACGCAGTATTTT

d_call: .
v_call: TRBV7-9
j_call: TRBJ1-1
clone_size: many
cdr3_aa: CASRARGTEAFF
cdr3_nt: TGTGCCAGCCGGGCGAGGGGCACTGAAGCTTTCTTT

d_call: .
v_call: TRBV7-2
j_call: TRBJ2-7
clone_size: many
cdr3_aa: CASLVPHSYEQYF
cdr3_nt: TGTGCCAGTCTAGTTCCCCATTCCTACGAGCAGTACTTC

d_call: .
v_call: TRBV9
j_call: TRBJ1-1
clone_size: few
cdr3_aa: CASSVGGSTEAFF
cdr3_nt: TGTGCCAGCAGCGTCGGCGGAAGCACTGAAGCTTTCTTT

d_call: .
v_call: TRBV4-3
j_call: TRBJ1-6
clone_size: many
cdr3_aa: CASSQTRDNLHF
cdr3_nt: TGCGCCAGCAGCCAAACCCGGGACAACCTCCACTTT

d_call: TRBD2
v_call: TRBV11-2
j_call: TRBJ2-1
clone_size: .
cdr3_aa: CASSPSGGRGLAGAYNEQFF
cdr3_nt: TGTGCCAGCAGCCCAAGCGGGGGGCGAGGACTAGCGGGAGCCTACAATGAGCAGTTCTTC

d_call: .
v_call: TRBV27
j_call: TRBJ2-7
clone_size: many
cdr3_aa: CASSLRGQLYEQYF
cdr3_nt: TGTGCCAGCAGTTTACGTGGACAGCTCTACGAGCAGTACTTC

d_call: TRBD2
v_call: TRBV29-1
j_call: TRBJ2-1
clone_size: .
cdr3_aa: CSLGALAGAYNEQFF
cdr3_nt: TGCAGCCTGGGGGCTCTAGCGGGAGCCTACAATGAGCAGTTCTTC

d_call: TRBD1
v_call: TRBV20-1
j_call: TRBJ1-2
clone_size: many
cdr3_aa: CSGGEGASYGYTF
cdr3_nt: TGCAGTGGGGGGGAGGGGGCTTCCTATGGCTACACCTTC

d_call: .
v_call: TRBV12-3/TRBV12-4
j_call: TRBJ2-5
clone_size: many
cdr3_aa: CASSSIRDAEGTQYF
cdr3_nt: TGTGCCAGCAGTTCCATCCGTGACGCGGAAGGGACCCAGTACTTC

d_call: .
v_call: TRBV9
j_call: TRBJ2-2
clone_size: .
cdr3_aa: CASSVAFGAAGTGELFF
cdr3_nt: TGTGCCAGCAGCGTAGCTTTCGGTGCAGCAGGCACCGGGGAGCTGTTTTTT

d_call: .
v_call: TRBV5-5
j_call: TRBJ2-4
clone_size: many
cdr3_aa: CASSLDSPLAKNIQYF
cdr3_nt: TGTGCCAGCAGCTTGGACAGCCCTTTAGCCAAAAACATTCAGTACTTC

d_call: TRBD2
v_call: TRBV11-2
j_call: TRBJ2-3
clone_size: .
cdr3_aa: CAISLVRLAGRNTDTQYF
cdr3_nt: TGTGCCATCAGCTTAGTCCGTCTAGCGGGACGAAACACAGATACGCAGTATTTT

d_call: TRBD2
v_call: TRBV11-1
j_call: TRBJ2-7
clone_size: few
cdr3_aa: CASSRISGSSYYEQYF
cdr3_nt: TGTGCCAGCAGCAGGATAAGCGGGAGTTCTTACTACGAGCAGTACTTC

d_call: .
v_call: TRBV6-6
j_call: TRBJ1-1
clone_size: .
cdr3_aa: CASSQYRAPEAFF
cdr3_nt: TGTGCCAGCAGTCAGTACAGGGCCCCTGAAGCTTTCTTT

d_call: .
v_call: TRBV4-2
j_call: TRBJ2-1
clone_size: .
cdr3_aa: CASSQEFNEQFF
cdr3_nt: TGTGCCAGCAGCCAAGAGTTCAATGAGCAGTTCTTC

d_call: .
v_call: TRBV7-2
j_call: TRBJ2-1
clone_size: many
cdr3_aa: CASSLERAYNEQFF
cdr3_nt: TGTGCCAGCAGCTTAGAGCGGGCATACAATGAGCAGTTCTTC

d_call: .
v_call: TRBV20-1
j_call: TRBJ2-3
clone_size: many
cdr3_aa: CSAGDGGTDTQYF
cdr3_nt: TGCAGTGCGGGGGACGGGGGCACAGATACGCAGTATTTT

d_call: TRBD1
v_call: TRBV3-1
j_call: TRBJ2-3
clone_size: many
cdr3_aa: CASSQDQGVDTQYF
cdr3_nt: TGTGCCAGCAGCCAAGATCAGGGGGTAGATACGCAGTATTTT

d_call: .
v_call: TRBV12-3/TRBV12-4
j_call: TRBJ1-1
clone_size: .
cdr3_aa: CASSLWGVAEAFF
cdr3_nt: TGTGCCAGCAGTTTATGGGGCGTGGCTGAAGCTTTCTTT